The clone carrying this TCR beta chain was counted ten times or more. Its antigen is still unknown. The data belong to a study of T cells in Graves' hyperthyroidism and ophthalmopathy. Overall study findings and caveats: Ophthalmopathy, which appeared later, was predicted by the model a median 6.5 months before onset.

In germline, CDR1 is LNHNV, CDR2 YYDKDF (reference sequence). The V end was cut by 8 bases, the J end by 0 bases, with 11 bases between. The length of the CDR3 is 14 residues. The source material, RNA transcripts, was used to amplify TCR beta CDR3 regions. HTBI primers were the set used in a first-round RT-PCR of the TCR CDR3. TCRdb re-called the multiplex PCR reads with MiXCR, one entry per CDR3 protein. The profile covers 400,000 to 600,000 distinct CDR3 sequences, with about 15% appearing a single time and around 32% taken by the ten largest. Each ophthalmopathy patient scored at least 3 on the Clinical Activity Score and at least 4 on NOSPECS grade, with duration under 3 months. Uncontrolled infection, other autoimmune disease, pregnancy or lactation excluded patients.

J is TRBJ2-1 and V is TRBV15, with a tentative D call TRBD1 (6 bases). The clonotype comes from a woman aged 25-40 years with Graves' ophthalmopathy. Sequenced sample: blood. The CDR3 protein is CATHYRASYNEQFF. CDR3 nucleotides: TGTGCCACCCACTACAGGGCCTCCTACAATGAGCAGTTCTTC. Complete variable domain (other parts from reference TRBV15 and TRBJ2-1): DAMVIQNPRYQVTQFGKPVTLSCSQTLNHNVMYWYQQKSSQAPKLLFHYYDKDFNNEADTPDNFQSRRPNTSFCFLDIRSPGLGDTAMYLCATHYRASYNEQFFGPGTRLTVL.